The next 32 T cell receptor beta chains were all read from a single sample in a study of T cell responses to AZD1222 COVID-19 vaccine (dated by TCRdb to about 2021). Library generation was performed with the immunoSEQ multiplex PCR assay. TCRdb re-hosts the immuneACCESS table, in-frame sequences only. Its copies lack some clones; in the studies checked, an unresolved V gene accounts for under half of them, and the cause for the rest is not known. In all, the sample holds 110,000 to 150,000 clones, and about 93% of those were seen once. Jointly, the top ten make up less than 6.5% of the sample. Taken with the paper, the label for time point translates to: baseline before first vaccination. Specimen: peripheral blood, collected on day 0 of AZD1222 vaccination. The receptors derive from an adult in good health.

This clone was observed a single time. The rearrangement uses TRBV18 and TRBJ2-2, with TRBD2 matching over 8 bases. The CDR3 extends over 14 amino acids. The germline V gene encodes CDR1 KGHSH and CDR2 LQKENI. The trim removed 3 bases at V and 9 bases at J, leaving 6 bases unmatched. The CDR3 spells CASSPSGNARELFF. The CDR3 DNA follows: TGTGCCAGCTCACCTAGCGGGAATGCCCGGGAGCTGTTTTTT.

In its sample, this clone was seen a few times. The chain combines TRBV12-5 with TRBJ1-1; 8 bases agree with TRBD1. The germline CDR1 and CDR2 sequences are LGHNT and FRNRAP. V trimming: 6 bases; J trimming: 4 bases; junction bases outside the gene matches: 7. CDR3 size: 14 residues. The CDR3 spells CASGHYDRGTEAFF. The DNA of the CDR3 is TGTGCTAGTGGACACTACGACAGGGGCACTGAAGCTTTCTTT.

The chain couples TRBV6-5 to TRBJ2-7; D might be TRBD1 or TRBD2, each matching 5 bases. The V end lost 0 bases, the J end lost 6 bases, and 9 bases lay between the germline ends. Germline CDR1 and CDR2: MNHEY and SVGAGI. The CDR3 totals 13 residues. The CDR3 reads CASSYSRGTEQYF. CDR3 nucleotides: TGTGCCAGCAGTTACTCGAGGGGTACCGAGCAGTACTTC.

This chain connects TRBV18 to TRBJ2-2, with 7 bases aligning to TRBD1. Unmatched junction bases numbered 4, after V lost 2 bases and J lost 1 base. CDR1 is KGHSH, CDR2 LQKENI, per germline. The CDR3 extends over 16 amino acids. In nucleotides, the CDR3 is TGTGCCAGCTCACCAGGGTGGACAGGGAACACCGGGGAGCTGTTTTTT. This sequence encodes CASSPGWTGNTGELFF.

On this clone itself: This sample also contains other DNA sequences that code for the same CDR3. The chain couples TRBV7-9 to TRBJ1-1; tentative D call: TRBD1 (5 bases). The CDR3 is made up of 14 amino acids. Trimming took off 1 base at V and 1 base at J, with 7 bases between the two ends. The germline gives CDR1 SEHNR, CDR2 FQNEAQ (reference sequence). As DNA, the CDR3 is TGTGCCAGCAGCTTAGGGACAAGGAACACTGAAGCTTTCTTT. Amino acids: CASSLGTRNTEAFF.

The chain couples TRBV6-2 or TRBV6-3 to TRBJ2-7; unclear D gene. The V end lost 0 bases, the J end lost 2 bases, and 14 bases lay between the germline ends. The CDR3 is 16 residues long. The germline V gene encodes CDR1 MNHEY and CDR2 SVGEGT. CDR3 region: CASSYSRLGETYEQYF. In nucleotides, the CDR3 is TGTGCCAGCAGTTACTCGAGATTGGGCGAAACCTACGAGCAGTACTTC.

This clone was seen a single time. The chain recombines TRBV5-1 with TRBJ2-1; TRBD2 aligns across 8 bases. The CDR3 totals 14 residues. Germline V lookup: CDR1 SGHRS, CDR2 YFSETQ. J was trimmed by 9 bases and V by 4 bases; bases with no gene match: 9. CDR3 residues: CASSERGPTGEQFF. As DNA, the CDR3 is TGCGCCAGCAGCGAGCGGGGGCCTACTGGTGAGCAGTTCTTC. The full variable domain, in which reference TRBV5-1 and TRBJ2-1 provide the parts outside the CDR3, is KAGVTQTPRYLIKTRGQQVTLSCSPISGHRSVSWYQQTPGQGLQFLFEYFSETQRNKGNFPGRFSGRQFSNSRSEMNVSTLELGDSALYLCASSERGPTGEQFFGPGTRLTVL.

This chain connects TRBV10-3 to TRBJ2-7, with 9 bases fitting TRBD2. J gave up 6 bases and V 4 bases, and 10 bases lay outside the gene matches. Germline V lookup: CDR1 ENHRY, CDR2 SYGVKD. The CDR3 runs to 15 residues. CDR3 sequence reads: CAISAVREGLVEQYF. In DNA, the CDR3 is TGTGCCATCAGTGCGGTGCGGGAGGGCTTGGTCGAGCAGTACTTC.

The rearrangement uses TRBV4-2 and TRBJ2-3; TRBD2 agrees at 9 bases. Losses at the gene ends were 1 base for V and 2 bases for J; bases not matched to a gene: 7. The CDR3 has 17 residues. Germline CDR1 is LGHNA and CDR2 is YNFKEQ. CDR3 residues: CASSQVGGRAATDTQYF. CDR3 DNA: TGTGCCAGCAGCCAAGTTGGCGGGAGGGCGGCCACAGATACGCAGTATTTT.

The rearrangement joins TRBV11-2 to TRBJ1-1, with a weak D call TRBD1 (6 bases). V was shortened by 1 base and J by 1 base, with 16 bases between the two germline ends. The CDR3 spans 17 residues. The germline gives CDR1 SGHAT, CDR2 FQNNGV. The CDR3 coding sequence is TGTGCCAGCAGCTTAGGCAGGGGCGCGAGAGGGAACACTGAAGCTTTCTTT. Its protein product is CASSLGRGARGNTEAFF.

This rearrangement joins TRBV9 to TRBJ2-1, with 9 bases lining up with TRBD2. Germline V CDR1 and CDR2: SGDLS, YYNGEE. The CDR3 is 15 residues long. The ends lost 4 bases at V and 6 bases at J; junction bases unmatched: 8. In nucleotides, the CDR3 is TGTGCCAGCAGCACCGGACTAGCGAACCCCAATGAGCAGTTCTTC. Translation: CASSTGLANPNEQFF.

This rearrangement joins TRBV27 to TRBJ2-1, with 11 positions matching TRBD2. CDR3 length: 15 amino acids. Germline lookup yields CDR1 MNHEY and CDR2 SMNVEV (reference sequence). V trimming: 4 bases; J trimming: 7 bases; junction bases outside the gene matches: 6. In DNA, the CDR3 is TGTGCCAGCAGTTATGCTAGCGGGAGGAGAAATGAGCAGTTCTTC. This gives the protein CASSYASGRRNEQFF.

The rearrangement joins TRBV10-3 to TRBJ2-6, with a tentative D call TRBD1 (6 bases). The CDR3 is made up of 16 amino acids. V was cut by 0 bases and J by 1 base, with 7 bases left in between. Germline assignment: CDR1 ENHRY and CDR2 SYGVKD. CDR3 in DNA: TGTGCCATCAGTGAGTCAACAGGGTCTGGGGCCAACGTCCTGACTTTC. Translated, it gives CAISESTGSGANVLTF.

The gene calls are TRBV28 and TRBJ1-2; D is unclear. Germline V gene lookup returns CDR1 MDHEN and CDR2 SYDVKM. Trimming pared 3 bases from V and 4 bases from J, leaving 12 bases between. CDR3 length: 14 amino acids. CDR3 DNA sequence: TGTGCCAGCAGTTTTTCGTGGGATCGCTATGGCTACACCTTC. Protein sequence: CASSFSWDRYGYTF.

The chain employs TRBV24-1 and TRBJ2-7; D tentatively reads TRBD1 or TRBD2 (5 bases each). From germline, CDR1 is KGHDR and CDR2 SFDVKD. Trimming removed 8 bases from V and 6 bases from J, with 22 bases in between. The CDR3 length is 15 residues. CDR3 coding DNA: TGTGCCACCATTTTTAAAGGGACCTACCAGGCCGAGCAGTACTTC. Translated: CATIFKGTYQAEQYF.

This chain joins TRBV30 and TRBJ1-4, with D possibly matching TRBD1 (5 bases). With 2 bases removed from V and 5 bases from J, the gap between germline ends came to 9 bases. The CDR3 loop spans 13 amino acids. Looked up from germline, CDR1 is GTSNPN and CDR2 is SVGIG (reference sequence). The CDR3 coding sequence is TGTGCCTGGAGTTGGGGGAGCAATGAAAAACTGTTTTTT. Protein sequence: CAWSWGSNEKLFF.

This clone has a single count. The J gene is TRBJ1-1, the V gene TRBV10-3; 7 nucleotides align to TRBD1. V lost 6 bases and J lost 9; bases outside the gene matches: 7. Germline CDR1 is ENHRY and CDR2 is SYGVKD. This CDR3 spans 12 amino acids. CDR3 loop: CAIRGRDSQAFF. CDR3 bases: TGTGCCATCAGGGGACGGGACAGTCAAGCTTTCTTT.

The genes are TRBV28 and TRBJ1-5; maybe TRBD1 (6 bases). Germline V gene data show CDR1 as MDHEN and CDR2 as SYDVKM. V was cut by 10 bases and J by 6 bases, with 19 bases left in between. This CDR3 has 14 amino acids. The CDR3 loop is CAISGGAVFQPQHF. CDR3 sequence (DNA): TGTGCCATATCGGGGGGGGCCGTGTTTCAGCCCCAGCATTTT.

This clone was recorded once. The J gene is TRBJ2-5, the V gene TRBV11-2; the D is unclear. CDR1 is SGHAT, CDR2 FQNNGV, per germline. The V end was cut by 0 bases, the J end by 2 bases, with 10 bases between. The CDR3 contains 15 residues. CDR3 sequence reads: CASSLDVAVQETQYF. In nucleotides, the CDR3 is TGTGCCAGCAGCTTAGATGTGGCAGTACAAGAGACCCAGTACTTC.

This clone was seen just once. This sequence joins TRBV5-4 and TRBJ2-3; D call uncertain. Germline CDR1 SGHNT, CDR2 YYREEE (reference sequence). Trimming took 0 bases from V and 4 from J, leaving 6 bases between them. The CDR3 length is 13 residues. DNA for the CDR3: TGTGCCAGCAGCTTGGCGAGGCCAGATACGCAGTATTTT. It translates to CASSLARPDTQYF.

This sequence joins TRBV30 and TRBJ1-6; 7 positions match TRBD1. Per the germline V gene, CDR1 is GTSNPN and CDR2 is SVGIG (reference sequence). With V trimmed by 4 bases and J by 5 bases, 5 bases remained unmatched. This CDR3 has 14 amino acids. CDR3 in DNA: TGTGCCTGGACGGAGGGGGCTCATAATTCACCCCTCCACTTT. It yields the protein CAWTEGAHNSPLHF. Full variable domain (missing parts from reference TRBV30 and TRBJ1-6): SQTIHQWPATLVQPVGSPLSLECTVEGTSNPNLYWYRQAAGRGLQLLFYSVGIGQISSEVPQNLSASRPQDRQFILSSKKLLLSDSGFYLCAWTEGAHNSPLHFGNGTRLTVT.

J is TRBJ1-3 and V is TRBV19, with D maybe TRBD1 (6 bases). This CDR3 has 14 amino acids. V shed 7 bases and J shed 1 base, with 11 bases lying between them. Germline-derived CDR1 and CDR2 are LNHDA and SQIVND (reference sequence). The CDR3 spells CASTQGGSGNTIYF. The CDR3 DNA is TGTGCCAGTACTCAAGGGGGTTCTGGAAACACCATATATTTT.

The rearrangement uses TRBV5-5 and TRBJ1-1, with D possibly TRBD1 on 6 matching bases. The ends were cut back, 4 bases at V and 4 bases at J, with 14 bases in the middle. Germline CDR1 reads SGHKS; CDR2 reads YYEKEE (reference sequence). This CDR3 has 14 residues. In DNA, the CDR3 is TGTGCCAGCAGCCCTTTGGAGGGGGTCACTGAAGCTTTCTTT. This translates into CASSPLEGVTEAFF. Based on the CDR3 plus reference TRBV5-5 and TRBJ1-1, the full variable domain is DAGVTQSPTHLIKTRGQQVTLRCSPISGHKSVSWYQQVLGQGPQFIFQYYEKEERGRGNFPDRFSARQFPNYSSELNVNALLLGDSALYLCASSPLEGVTEAFFGQGTRLTVV.

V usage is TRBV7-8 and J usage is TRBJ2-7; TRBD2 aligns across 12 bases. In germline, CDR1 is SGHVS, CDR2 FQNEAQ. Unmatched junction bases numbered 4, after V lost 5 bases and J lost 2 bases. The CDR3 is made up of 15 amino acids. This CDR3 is CASSPGLAGAYEQYF. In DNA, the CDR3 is TGTGCCAGCAGCCCGGGACTAGCGGGCGCCTACGAGCAGTACTTC. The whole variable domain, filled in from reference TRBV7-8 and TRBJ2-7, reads GAGVSQSPRYKVAKRGQDVALRCDPISGHVSLFWYQQALGQGPEFLTYFQNEAQLDKSGLPSDRFFAERPEGSVSTLKIQRTQQEDSAVYLCASSPGLAGAYEQYFGPGTRLTVT.

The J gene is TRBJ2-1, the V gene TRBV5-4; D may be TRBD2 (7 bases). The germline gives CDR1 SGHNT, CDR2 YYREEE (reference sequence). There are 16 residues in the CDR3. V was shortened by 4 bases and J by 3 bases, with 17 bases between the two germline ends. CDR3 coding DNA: TGTGCCAGCAGCGCTACCTCGCGGGGGCGCTACAATGAGCAGTTCTTC. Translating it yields CASSATSRGRYNEQFF.

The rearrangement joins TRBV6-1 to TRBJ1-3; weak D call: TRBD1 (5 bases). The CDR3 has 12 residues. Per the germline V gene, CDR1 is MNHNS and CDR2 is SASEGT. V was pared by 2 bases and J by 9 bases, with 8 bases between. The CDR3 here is CASSEQGGTIYF. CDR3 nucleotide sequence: TGTGCCAGCAGTGAACAGGGAGGCACCATATATTTT.

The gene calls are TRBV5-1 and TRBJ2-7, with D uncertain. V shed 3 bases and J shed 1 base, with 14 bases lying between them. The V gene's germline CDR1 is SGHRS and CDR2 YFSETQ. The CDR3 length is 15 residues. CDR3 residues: CASSSGRLLSYEQYF. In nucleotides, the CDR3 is TGCGCCAGCAGCTCCGGACGGCTACTTTCCTACGAGCAGTACTTC.

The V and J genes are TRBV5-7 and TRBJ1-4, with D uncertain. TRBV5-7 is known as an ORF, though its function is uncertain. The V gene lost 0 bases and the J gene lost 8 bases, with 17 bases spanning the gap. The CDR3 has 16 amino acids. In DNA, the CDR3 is TGTGCCAGCAGCTTGGATCTGCCTGGCATGGGAGAAAAACTGTTTTTT. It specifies CASSLDLPGMGEKLFF.

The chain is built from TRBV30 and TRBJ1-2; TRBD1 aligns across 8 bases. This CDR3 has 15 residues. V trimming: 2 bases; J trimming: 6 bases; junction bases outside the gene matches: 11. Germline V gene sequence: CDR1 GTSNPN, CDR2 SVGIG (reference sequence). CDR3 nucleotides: TGTGCCTGGAGTTCGCTATCGACAGGGGCGGATGGCTACACCTTC. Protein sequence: CAWSSLSTGADGYTF.

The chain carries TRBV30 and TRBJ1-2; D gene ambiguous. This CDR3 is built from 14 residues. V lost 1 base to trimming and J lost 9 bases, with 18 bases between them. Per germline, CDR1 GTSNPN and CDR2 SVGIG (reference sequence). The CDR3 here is CAWSAVFPAARYTF. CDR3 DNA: TGTGCCTGGAGTGCCGTATTTCCGGCAGCCCGCTACACCTTC.

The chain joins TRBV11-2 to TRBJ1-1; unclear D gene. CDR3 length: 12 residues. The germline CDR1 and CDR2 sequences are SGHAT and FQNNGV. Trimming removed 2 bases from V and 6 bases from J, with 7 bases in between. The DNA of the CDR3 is TGTGCCAGCAGCTTAAACGGGGCTGAAGCTTTCTTT. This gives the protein CASSLNGAEAFF.

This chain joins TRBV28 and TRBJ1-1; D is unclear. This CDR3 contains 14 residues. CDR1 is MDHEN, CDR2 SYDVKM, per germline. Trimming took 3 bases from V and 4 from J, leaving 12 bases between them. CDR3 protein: CASSFGRKGTEAFF. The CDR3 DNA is TGTGCCAGCAGTTTTGGCAGGAAGGGCACTGAAGCTTTCTTT.